These T cell receptor beta chains were read from a single sample in a study of cytomegalovirus exposure and HLA in healthy donors. Data came from immunoSEQ multiplex PCR; TCRdb stores just in-frame clones and leaves some out. The table lists around 160,000 clones, about 90% of them singletons. Sequencing was done on a sample of PBMCs. These receptors all stem from a woman in her late teens or twenties in good health and CMV-seropositive. Both conserved end residues are part of each CDR3. A D gene is named only where the DNA matches it firmly. The size field is filled for only some rows; it gives once, few, many or a size class.

V gene	J gene	clone size	D gene	CDR3 DNA	CDR3 protein
TRBV30	TRBJ1-1	.	.	TGTGCCTGGAGTGTGGGCAGGGAAACTGAAGCTTTCTTT	CAWSVGRETEAFF
TRBV6-5	TRBJ1-5	once	TRBD1	TGTGCCAGCCAGCAGGGGGGTTATAGCAATCAGCCCCAGCATTTT	CASQQGGYSNQPQHF
TRBV10-3	TRBJ1-1	.	.	TGTGCCATCAGTGAGGACCGGAGCATGAACACTGAAGCTTTCTTT	CAISEDRSMNTEAFF
TRBV15	TRBJ2-3	.	.	TGTGCCACCAGCAAAGACGCGGACACAGATACGCAGTATTTT	CATSKDADTDTQYF
TRBV7-7	TRBJ2-5	.	TRBD1	TGTGCCAGCAGCTTTTACAGGGGGTCAGAGACCCAGTACTTC	CASSFYRGSETQYF
TRBV4-2	TRBJ2-5	.	.	TGTGCCAGCAGCCAAGGGATTAGCGAGACCCAGTACTTC	CASSQGISETQYF
TRBV29-1	TRBJ1-4	once	TRBD1	TGCAGCGCTACCGGGACAGGGAACGAAAAACTGTTTTTT	CSATGTGNEKLFF
TRBV6-5	TRBJ1-2	few	.	TGTGCCAGCAGTGAACAGAGTCGCTATGGCTACACCTTC	CASSEQSRYGYTF
TRBV27	TRBJ2-4	.	TRBD2	TGTGCCAGCAGTCCGAGCGGGAGGGCCTACATTCAGTACTTC	CASSPSGRAYIQYF
TRBV4-2	TRBJ2-7	once	.	TGTGCCAGCAGCCCCCCAGCGGCCCCGGGCGAGCAGTACTTC	CASSPPAAPGEQYF
TRBV6-4	TRBJ2-3	.	.	TGTGCCAGCAGGGAGACAGGCACAGATACGCAGTATTTT	CASRETGTDTQYF
TRBV4-2	TRBJ2-7	.	TRBD2	TGTGCCAGCAGCCAAGATCCTAGCGGGACCTTCTCCTACGAGCAGTACTTC	CASSQDPSGTFSYEQYF
TRBV4-1	TRBJ2-2	.	.	TGCGCCAGCAGCCAGGGCCGGCGCGGGGTAGGTCCCACCGGGGAGCTGTTTTTT	CASSQGRRGVGPTGELFF
TRBV5-5	TRBJ1-5	.	.	TGTGCCAGCAGCTTAGGAATGGGAGGGGGCAATCAGCCCCAGCATTTT	CASSLGMGGGNQPQHF
TRBV7-3	TRBJ2-7	.	TRBD2	TGTGCCAGCAGCTTAAGCGGGAGCCCCTCCTACGAGCAGTACTTC	CASSLSGSPSYEQYF
TRBV19	TRBJ1-1	.	TRBD1	TGTGCCAGTAGTAGCAAAACAGGGGGGTGGACTGAAGCTTTCTTT	CASSSKTGGWTEAFF
TRBV19	TRBJ2-1	once	.	TGTGCCAGTAGTATACCGGGACTCCTCCTCTTC	CASSIPGLLLF
TRBV18	TRBJ2-5	.	TRBD2	TGTGCCAGCTCACCACAGGGACTAGCGGGAGAGACCCAGTACTTC	CASSPQGLAGETQYF
TRBV19	TRBJ1-2	.	TRBD1	TGTGCCAGTAGTGGGGACAGGGGTAGGGGCTACACCTTC	CASSGDRGRGYTF
TRBV11-3	TRBJ2-2	.	TRBD1	TGTGCCAGCAGCCCGGGACAGGCTAAATCTAACACCGGGGAGCTGTTTTTT	CASSPGQAKSNTGELFF
TRBV11-1	TRBJ2-7	.	.	TGTGCCAGCAGCGTAAGACAGAACTACGAGCAGTACTTC	CASSVRQNYEQYF
TRBV4-2	TRBJ2-7	.	TRBD1	TGTGCCAGCAGCCAACGCCGGGACAGGACGTACGAGCAGTACTTC	CASSQRRDRTYEQYF
TRBV6-1	TRBJ1-3	.	.	TGTGCCAGCAGTAGCGACAGAAGGGGAAACACCATATATTTT	CASSSDRRGNTIYF
TRBV2	TRBJ2-1	.	TRBD1	TGTGCCAGCCTAGGGGGCGAGGGGCAGTTCTTC	CASLGGEGQFF
TRBV11-2	TRBJ2-7	.	TRBD2	TGTGCCAGCAGCTTTCTTTCCGGGACTAGCGGGAAGTACTCCTACGAGCAGTACTTC	CASSFLSGTSGKYSYEQYF
TRBV12-2	TRBJ2-3	.	.	TGTGCAAGTCGCTTCGGGACAGATTTAGGAGATACGCAGTATTTT	CASRFGTDLGDTQYF
TRBV29-1	TRBJ2-2	once	.	TGCAGCGTTCAACAAGGGGGTTACACCGGGGAGCTGTTTTTT	CSVQQGGYTGELFF
TRBV13	TRBJ2-2	few	TRBD2	TGTGCCAGCAGCTTGGATAGGGGAGGGCCGGAGAGCGGGGAGCTGTTTTTT	CASSLDRGGPESGELFF
TRBV28	TRBJ2-3	.	TRBD2	TGTGCCAGCAGGGACCTTAGCGGGGGCATCACAGATACGCAGTATTTT	CASRDLSGGITDTQYF
TRBV28	TRBJ2-7	.	TRBD1	TGTGCCAGCCGACCTGGACAGGCTCCCTACGAGCAGTACTTC	CASRPGQAPYEQYF
TRBV6-1	TRBJ2-2	.	.	TGTGCCAGCATATTTGTCGGGGAGCTGTTTTTT	CASIFVGELFF
TRBV7-3	TRBJ2-1	few	TRBD2	TGTGCCAGCAGCTTTAGCGGGAGCTCCTACAATGAGCAGTTCTTC	CASSFSGSSYNEQFF
TRBV18	TRBJ2-1	.	TRBD2	TGTGCCAGCTCACACTACGGGACTAGCGGCCACAATGAGCAGTTCTTC	CASSHYGTSGHNEQFF
TRBV6-5	TRBJ2-7	.	.	TGTGCCAGCAGTTACTTGGCAGGGCCCTACGAGCAGTACTTC	CASSYLAGPYEQYF
TRBV7-8	TRBJ1-5	once	.	TGTGCCAGCAGCTTAGGGGGGCCGGGCAATCAGCCCCAGCATTTT	CASSLGGPGNQPQHF
TRBV4-1	TRBJ2-1	.	TRBD2	TGCGCCAGCAGCCGGATCGGGACTAGCTACCTCAATGAGCAGTTCTTC	CASSRIGTSYLNEQFF
TRBV7-9	TRBJ2-4	.	TRBD2	TGTGCCAGCAGCTTTCGGGGGGAGGACAAAAACATTCAGTACTTC	CASSFRGEDKNIQYF
TRBV18	TRBJ2-7	.	TRBD1	TGTGCCAGCTCACCTATGACAGGGGCAACCTACGAGCAGTACTTC	CASSPMTGATYEQYF
TRBV4-3	TRBJ2-1	once	TRBD2	TGCGCCAGCAGCCAAGAGATGGGAGGGGCCTACAATGAGCAGTTCTTC	CASSQEMGGAYNEQFF
TRBV5-5	TRBJ2-7	.	TRBD1	TGTGCCAGCAGCGCAGGGACAGGGGGGGAGCAGTACTTC	CASSAGTGGEQYF
TRBV5-4	TRBJ2-7	.	TRBD2	TGTGCCAGCAGCTACGGGACTAGCGGGAGTGTCTACGAGCAGTACTTC	CASSYGTSGSVYEQYF
TRBV10-2	TRBJ2-1	.	TRBD2	TGCGCCAGCAGACCTAGCGGGGGGGCCGATGAGCAGTTCTTC	CASRPSGGADEQFF
TRBV29-1	TRBJ2-7	.	TRBD1	TGCAGCGTTGAAGATAAGGACAGGGGGACCTACGAGCAGTACTTC	CSVEDKDRGTYEQYF
TRBV7-9	TRBJ1-1	.	TRBD1	TGTGCCAGCAGCCTCAGGACAGGGGGAAACACTGAAGCTTTCTTT	CASSLRTGGNTEAFF
TRBV2	TRBJ2-3	.	.	TGTGCCTCCGCCCTCTACGGCACAGATACGCAGTATTTT	CASALYGTDTQYF
TRBV6-1	TRBJ2-7	.	TRBD2	TGTGCCAGCAAAACCGGGACTAGCGGCTACGAGCAGTACTTC	CASKTGTSGYEQYF
TRBV7-9	TRBJ2-7	.	TRBD1	TGTGCCAGCAGCTCCCGGACAGGGAAGACCTACGAGCAGTACTTC	CASSSRTGKTYEQYF
TRBV30	TRBJ2-3	.	TRBD1	TGTGCCTGGAGTGTAGGGGGCAGGGGGCGACCAGATACGCAGTATTTT	CAWSVGGRGRPDTQYF
TRBV6-4	TRBJ1-1	.	TRBD1	TGTGCCAGCAGTGAAGGGGACAGCTTTAGGGCTTTCTTT	CASSEGDSFRAFF
TRBV5-1	TRBJ2-2	.	.	TGCGCCAGCAGCTTGACAGACACCGGGGAGCTGTTTTTT	CASSLTDTGELFF
TRBV20-1	TRBJ2-5	.	TRBD1	TGCAGCGCGGACAGGGGAGAGACCCAGTACTTC	CSADRGETQYF
TRBV7-9	TRBJ2-2	.	TRBD1	TGTGCCAGCAGCTTCGACAGGGGGCCCCCCGGAAACACCGGGGAGCTGTTTTTT	CASSFDRGPPGNTGELFF
TRBV5-1	TRBJ2-7	.	.	TGCGCCAGCAGCTTGGAGGCGGATACCTACGAGCAGTACTTC	CASSLEADTYEQYF
TRBV6-6	TRBJ2-2	.	.	TGTGCCAGCAGTCCAGGGAATCAAGGGGAGCTGTTTTTT	CASSPGNQGELFF
TRBV28	TRBJ2-5	.	.	TGTGCCAGCAGTTTAGAGTCGGCAGGTCGGGAGACCCAGTACTTC	CASSLESAGRETQYF